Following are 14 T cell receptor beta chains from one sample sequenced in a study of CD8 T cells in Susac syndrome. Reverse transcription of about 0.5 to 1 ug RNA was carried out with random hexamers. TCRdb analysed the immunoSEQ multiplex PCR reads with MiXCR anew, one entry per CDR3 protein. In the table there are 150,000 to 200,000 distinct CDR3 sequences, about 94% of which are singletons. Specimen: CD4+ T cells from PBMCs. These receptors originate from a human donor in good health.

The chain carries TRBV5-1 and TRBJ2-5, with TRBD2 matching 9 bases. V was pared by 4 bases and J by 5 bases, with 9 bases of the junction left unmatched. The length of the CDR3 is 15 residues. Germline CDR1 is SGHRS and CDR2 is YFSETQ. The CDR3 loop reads CASSQRGARSETQYF. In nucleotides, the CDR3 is TGCGCCAGCAGCCAGCGGGGGGCTAGGTCGGAGACCCAGTACTTC.

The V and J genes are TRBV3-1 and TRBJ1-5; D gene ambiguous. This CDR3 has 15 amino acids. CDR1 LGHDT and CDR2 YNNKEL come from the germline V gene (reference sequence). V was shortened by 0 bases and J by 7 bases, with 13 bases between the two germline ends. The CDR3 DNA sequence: TGTGCCAGCAGCCAAGAGGTCGCGAGTCCACAGCCCCAGCATTTT. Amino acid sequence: CASSQEVASPQPQHF.

The CDR3 region has the DNA TGCAGTGCTATCCAGACTACTACAGATACGCAGTATTTT. This gives the protein CSAIQTTTDTQYF. V gene TRBV20-1 combines with J gene TRBJ2-3; D may be TRBD2 (5 bases). The germline V gene has CDR1 DFQATT and CDR2 SNEGSKA (reference sequence). The CDR3 extends over 13 amino acids. Trimming stripped 4 bases from V and 3 bases from J, with 11 bases between.

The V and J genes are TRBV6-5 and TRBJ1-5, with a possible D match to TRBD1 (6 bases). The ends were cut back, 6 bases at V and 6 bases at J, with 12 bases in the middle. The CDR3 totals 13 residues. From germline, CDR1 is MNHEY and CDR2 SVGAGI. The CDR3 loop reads CASRRDNGQPQHF. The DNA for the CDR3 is TGTGCCAGCAGACGGGACAATGGTCAGCCCCAGCATTTT.

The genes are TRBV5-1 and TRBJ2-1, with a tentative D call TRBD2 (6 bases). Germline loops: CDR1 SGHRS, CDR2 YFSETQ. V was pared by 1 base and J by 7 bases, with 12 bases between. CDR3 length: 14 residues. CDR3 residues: CASSLQEGKNEQFF. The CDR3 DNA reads TGCGCCAGCAGCTTGCAGGAGGGGAAGAATGAGCAGTTCTTC.

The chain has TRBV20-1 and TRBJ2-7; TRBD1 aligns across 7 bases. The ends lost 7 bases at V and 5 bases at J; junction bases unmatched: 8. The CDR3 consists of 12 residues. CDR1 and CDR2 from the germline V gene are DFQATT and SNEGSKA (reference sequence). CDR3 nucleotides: TGCAGTGGATCCAGGGGGATCGACGAGCAGTACTTC. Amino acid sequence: CSGSRGIDEQYF.

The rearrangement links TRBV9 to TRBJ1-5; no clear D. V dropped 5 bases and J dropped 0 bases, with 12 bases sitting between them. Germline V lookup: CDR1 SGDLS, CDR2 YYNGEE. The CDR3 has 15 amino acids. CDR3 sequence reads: CASSPGLSSNQPQHF. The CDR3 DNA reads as TGTGCCAGCAGTCCCGGTTTGAGTAGCAATCAGCCCCAGCATTTT.

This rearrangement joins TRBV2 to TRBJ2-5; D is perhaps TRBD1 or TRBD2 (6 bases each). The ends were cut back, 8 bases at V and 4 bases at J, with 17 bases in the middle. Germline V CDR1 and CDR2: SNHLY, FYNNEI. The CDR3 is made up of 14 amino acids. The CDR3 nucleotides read TGTGCCAGCGCCGAGACACGGGGGCTAGAGACCCAGTACTTC. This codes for CASAETRGLETQYF.

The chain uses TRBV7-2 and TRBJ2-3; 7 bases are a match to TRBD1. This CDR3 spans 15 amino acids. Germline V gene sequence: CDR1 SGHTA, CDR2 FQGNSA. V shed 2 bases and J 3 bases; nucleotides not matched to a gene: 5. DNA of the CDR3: TGTGCCAGCAGCTTAATGAGGGGGCGGACAGATACGCAGTATTTT. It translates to CASSLMRGRTDTQYF.

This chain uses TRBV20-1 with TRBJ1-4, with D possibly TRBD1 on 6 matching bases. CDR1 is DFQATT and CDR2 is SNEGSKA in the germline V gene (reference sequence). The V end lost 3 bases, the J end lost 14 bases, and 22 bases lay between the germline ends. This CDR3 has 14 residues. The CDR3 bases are TGCAGTGCTAGTGGGGGGGCTGGCGTGAAAAGGCTGTTTTTT. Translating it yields CSASGGAGVKRLFF.

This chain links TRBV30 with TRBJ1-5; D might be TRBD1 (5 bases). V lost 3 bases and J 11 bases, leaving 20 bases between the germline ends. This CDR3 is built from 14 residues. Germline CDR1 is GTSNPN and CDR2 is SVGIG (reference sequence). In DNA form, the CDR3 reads TGTGCCTGGAGCAGAGAATGGGGGTCGGGAGCCCAGCATTTT. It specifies CAWSREWGSGAQHF.

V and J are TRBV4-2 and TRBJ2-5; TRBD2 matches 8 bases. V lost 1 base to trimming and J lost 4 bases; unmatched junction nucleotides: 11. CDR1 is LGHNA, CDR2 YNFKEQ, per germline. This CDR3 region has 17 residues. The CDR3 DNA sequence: TGTGCCAGCAGCCAAGGTGATGGCGGGGGGCCGTTAGAGACCCAGTACTTC. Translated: CASSQGDGGGPLETQYF.

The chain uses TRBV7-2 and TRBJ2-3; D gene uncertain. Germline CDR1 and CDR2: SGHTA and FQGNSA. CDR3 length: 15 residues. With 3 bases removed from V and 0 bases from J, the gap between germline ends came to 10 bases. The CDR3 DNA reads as TGTGCCAGCAGCTTTTATAGGAGAAGCACAGATACGCAGTATTTT. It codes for CASSFYRRSTDTQYF.

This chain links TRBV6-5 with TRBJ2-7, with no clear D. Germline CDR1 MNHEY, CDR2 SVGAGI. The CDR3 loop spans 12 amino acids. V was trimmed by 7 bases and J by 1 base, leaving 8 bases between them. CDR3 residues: CASTATSYEQYF. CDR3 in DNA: TGTGCCAGCACAGCGACGTCCTACGAGCAGTACTTC.